The 5 T cell receptor beta chains in this list originate from one sample, sequenced in a study of cytomegalovirus exposure and HLA in healthy donors (dated by TCRdb to the late 2010s). Library generation was performed with the immunoSEQ multiplex PCR assay. TCRdb re-hosts the immuneACCESS table, in-frame sequences only. Its copies lack some clones; in the studies checked, an unresolved V gene accounts for under half of them, and the cause for the rest is not known. The sample has about 75,000 clones on record, about 82% of them singletons. The top ten constitute 2.5% to 3% of the sample. Material for sequencing was PBMCs. These TCRs come from a man aged 25 to 45 in good health and CMV-seronegative.

This sequence joins TRBV7-2 and TRBJ1-5, with 7 bases identical to TRBD1. With 5 bases clipped from V and 1 base from J, the junction kept 11 bases outside the gene matches. The CDR3 is 17 amino acids. Germline V lookup: CDR1 SGHTA, CDR2 FQGNSA. The CDR3 region is CASSPRQGVGSNQPQHF. DNA of the CDR3: TGTGCCAGCAGCCCACGACAGGGAGTTGGGAGCAATCAGCCCCAGCATTTT.

The chain combines TRBV13 with TRBJ1-2; D gene uncertain. Germline V CDR1 and CDR2: PRHDT, FYEKMQ (reference sequence). Trimming cost V 0 bases and J 4 bases, with 6 bases left between them. CDR3 length: 13 amino acids. As DNA, the CDR3 is TGTGCCAGCAGCTTAGGGGAGCTCTATGGCTACACCTTC. Its protein product is CASSLGELYGYTF.

The chain carries TRBV6-5 and TRBJ2-7, with TRBD1 matching 9 bases. The V segment lost 8 bases and the J segment 4 bases; nucleotides outside the gene matches: 12. The CDR3 totals 15 residues. The germline gives CDR1 MNHEY, CDR2 SVGAGI. DNA for the CDR3: TGTGCCAGCCCTCCACCGGGACAGGGTGCATACGAGCAGTACTTC. Translating gives CASPPPGQGAYEQYF.

The CDR3 nucleotides read TGTGCCAGCAGCCTCCAGACAGCCGGAAACACCATATATTTT. Its translation: CASSLQTAGNTIYF. J is TRBJ1-3 and V is TRBV7-9; TRBD1 might be the D (5 bases). Germline V gene lookup returns CDR1 SEHNR and CDR2 FQNEAQ (reference sequence). Trimming left V 5 bases short and J 4 bases short, with 12 bases between. This CDR3 is built from 14 residues.

This clone came up a few times. The chain has TRBV7-9 and TRBJ1-1, with D unclear. This CDR3 is 13 amino acids long. CDR1 and CDR2 (germline): SEHNR, FQNEAQ (reference sequence). Trimming took off 5 bases at V and 4 bases at J, with 11 bases between the two ends. CDR3 DNA sequence: TGTGCCAGCAGCCGCTCGACGGGCACTGAAGCTTTCTTT. This encodes CASSRSTGTEAFF.